This entry features one TCR beta chain sequence. CDR1 SEHNR and CDR2 FQNEAQ come from the germline V gene (reference sequence). CDR3 length: 11 amino acids. V lost 7 bases to trimming and J lost 4 bases, with 8 bases between them. The sample belongs to a study of control samples from healthy donors and cancer patients. The table came from immunoSEQ multiplex PCR; TCRdb's copy has only in-frame clones and leaves some out. The table includes some 130,000 clones, around 93% detected once. Source material: PBMCs. The rearrangement links TRBV7-9 to TRBJ2-7, with D unclear. The receptor comes from a man aged 50 to 60 with head and neck cancer. CDR3 in DNA: TGTGCCAGCATCGCCGGGTACGAGCAGTACTTC. As protein: CASIAGYEQYF.